This T cell receptor beta chain was identified in a study of breast tumors, draining lymph nodes, adjacent tissues. There are a few counts of this clonotype. Its target is unknown. With 6 bases clipped from V and 5 bases from J, the junction kept 2 bases outside the gene matches. The CDR3 consists of 14 residues. Germline lookup yields CDR1 MNHNS and CDR2 SASEGT. TCRdb redid the calling of the multiplex PCR reads with MiXCR, one entry per CDR3 protein. The sample comprises 15,000 or so distinct CDR3 sequences, approximately 45% of which are singletons, and roughly 31% rests with the top ten. Study-wide results and caveats: Tumors had less TCR diversity than lymph nodes, more than nontumor tissue. The lymph node origin of tumor T cells was framed as consistent with a hypothesis, not demonstrated. Data fit most tumor T cells coming from lymph node, expanding in tumor.

The V gene is TRBV6-1, the J gene TRBJ1-5, with 12 bases matching TRBD1. The clonotype was recovered from a female donor with breast cancer. Some clones in this sample may be carry-over from other donors' samples. Sequences were obtained from tumor-adjacent breast tissue. The CDR3 bases are TGTGCCAGCAGCGGGACAGGGGGCGATCAGCCCCAGCATTTT. Translated: CASSGTGGDQPQHF.